This T cell receptor (beta chain) was recorded in a study of cytomegalovirus exposure and HLA in healthy donors. Germline V gene sequence: CDR1 SGHDT, CDR2 YYEEEE. The CDR3 sequence is 18 residues long. V gave up 4 bases and J gave up 1 base; unmatched junction bases: 13. As for this clone: What it binds is unknown.

The table came from immunoSEQ multiplex PCR; TCRdb's copy has only in-frame clones and leaves some out. Of about 240,000 clones listed, approximately 84% are singletons. Whole-study results and caveats: It was 160 or so TCR beta chains that were listed as cytomegalovirus-associated.

This rearrangement joins TRBV5-6 to TRBJ2-3; TRBD2 aligns across 9 bases. This clonotype was sampled from a woman under 40 in good health and CMV-seropositive. Sequencing was performed on PBMCs. The CDR3: CASSRGWGREGRTDTQYF. The DNA for the CDR3 is TGTGCCAGCAGCCGAGGCTGGGGGCGGGAGGGCCGCACAGATACGCAGTATTTT.